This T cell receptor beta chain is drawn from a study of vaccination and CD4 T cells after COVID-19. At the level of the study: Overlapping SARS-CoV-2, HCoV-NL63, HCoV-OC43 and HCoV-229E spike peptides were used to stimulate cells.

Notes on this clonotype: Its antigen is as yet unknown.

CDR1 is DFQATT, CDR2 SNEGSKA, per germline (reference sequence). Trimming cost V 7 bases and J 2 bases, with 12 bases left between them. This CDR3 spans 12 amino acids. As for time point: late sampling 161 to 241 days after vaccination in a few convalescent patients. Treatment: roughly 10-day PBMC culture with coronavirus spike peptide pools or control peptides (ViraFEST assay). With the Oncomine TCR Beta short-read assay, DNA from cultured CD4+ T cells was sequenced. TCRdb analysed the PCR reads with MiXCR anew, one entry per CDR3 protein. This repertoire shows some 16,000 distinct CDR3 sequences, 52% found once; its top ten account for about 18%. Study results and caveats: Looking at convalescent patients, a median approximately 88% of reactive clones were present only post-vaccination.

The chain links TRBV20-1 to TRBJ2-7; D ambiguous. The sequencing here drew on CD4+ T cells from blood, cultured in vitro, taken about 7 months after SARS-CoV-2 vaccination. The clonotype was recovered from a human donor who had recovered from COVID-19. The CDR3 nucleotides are TGCAGTGTGGCAGCGTTGACCTACGAGCAGTACTTC. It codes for CSVAALTYEQYF.